These 22 T cell receptor beta chains were all obtained from the same sample, sequenced in a study of immunodeficiency. Repertoires were generated with immunoSEQ multiplex PCR, while TCRdb's copy carries only in-frame clones and drops some. The table shows 950 to 1,200 clones, with around 90% occurring only once. Sequencing was done on a sample of CD8+ T cells from blood. The origin of the receptors is a female donor.

The rearrangement uses TRBV5-1 and TRBJ1-1; TRBD1 might be the D (5 bases). The germline gives CDR1 SGHRS, CDR2 YFSETQ. CDR3 length: 13 amino acids. The germline V and J ends were trimmed by 0 bases and 4 bases, with 7 bases remaining between them. CDR3 in DNA: TGCGCCAGCAGCTTGGGGGGGTCCACTGAAGCTTTCTTT. Residues: CASSLGGSTEAFF. The whole variable domain, remainder taken from reference TRBV5-1 and TRBJ1-1, is KAGVTQTPRYLIKTRGQQVTLSCSPISGHRSVSWYQQTPGQGLQFLFEYFSETQRNKGNFPGRFSGRQFSNSRSEMNVSTLELGDSALYLCASSLGGSTEAFFGQGTRLTVV.

V usage is TRBV5-6 and J usage is TRBJ2-2, with 7 positions matching TRBD2. J lost 5 bases, V lost 5 bases, and 6 bases had no gene match. Per germline, CDR1 SGHDT and CDR2 YYEEEE. The CDR3 runs to 14 residues. The CDR3 spells CASSRGSGTGELFF. CDR3 DNA sequence: TGTGCCAGCAGTCGCGGGAGTGGTACCGGGGAGCTGTTTTTT.

The chain carries TRBV6-5 and TRBJ1-1; no clear D gene. CDR3 length: 13 residues. Germline CDR1 MNHEY, CDR2 SVGAGI. The V gene lost 4 bases and the J gene lost 1 base, with 7 bases spanning the gap. In DNA, the CDR3 is TGTGCCAGCAGTTTTGGAAGGAACACTGAAGCTTTCTTT. Amino acids: CASSFGRNTEAFF.

The genes are TRBV7-9 and TRBJ1-4; D perhaps matches TRBD1 (6 bases). Germline-derived CDR1 and CDR2 are SEHNR and FQNEAQ (reference sequence). There are 16 residues in the CDR3. Trimming took off 3 bases at V and 1 base at J, with 12 bases between the two ends. CDR3 bases: TGTGCCAGCAGCTTCGGGGGGCGGGTAACTAATGAAAAACTGTTTTTT. Encoded protein: CASSFGGRVTNEKLFF.

V gene TRBV6-5 combines with J gene TRBJ2-7; 10 positions agree with TRBD1. The CDR3 has 15 amino acids. The V gene end was trimmed by 6 bases and the J gene end by 3 bases; junction bases not matched to a gene: 8. The germline V gene encodes CDR1 MNHEY and CDR2 SVGAGI. This CDR3 is CASSQGGTGVYEQYF. The CDR3 nucleotides are TGTGCCAGCAGCCAAGGAGGGACAGGGGTCTACGAGCAGTACTTC.

V is TRBV27 and J is TRBJ1-2; D unclear. The CDR3 has 12 amino acids. V was shortened by 3 bases and J by 8 bases, with 10 bases between the two germline ends. From germline, CDR1 is MNHEY and CDR2 SMNVEV (reference sequence). Here the CDR3 reads CASSFGGVGYTF. CDR3 nucleotides: TGTGCCAGCAGTTTTGGCGGGGTCGGCTACACCTTC.

The chain carries TRBV2 and TRBJ1-2; 9 nucleotides line up with TRBD1. V dropped 6 bases and J dropped 4; count of bases not matched to a gene: 18. This CDR3 has 18 residues. Germline V gene sequence: CDR1 SNHLY, CDR2 FYNNEI. In nucleotides, the CDR3 is TGTGCCAGCAGACATCCCTCGCCCAGGGACAGGGTTTTCTATGGCTACACCTTC. This sequence encodes CASRHPSPRDRVFYGYTF.

This chain uses TRBV3-1 (or the pseudogene TRBV3-2) with TRBJ1-5; D gene ambiguous. Germline CDR1 reads LGHDT; CDR2 reads YNNKEL (reference sequence). This CDR3 comprises 17 residues. V gave up 4 bases and J gave up 5 bases, with 21 bases separating them. DNA for the CDR3: TGTGCCAGCAGCCTGGAAGATCCCTTTTGGCATCATCAGCCCCAGCATTTT. Its translation is CASSLEDPFWHHQPQHF.

This chain links TRBV7-9 with TRBJ1-1; 11 bases are a match to TRBD1. There are 18 residues in the CDR3. Germline-derived CDR1 and CDR2 are SEHNR and FQNEAQ (reference sequence). Trimming cost V 8 bases and J 3 bases; bases outside gene matches: 17. The CDR3 is CASLSLPGQGARDTEAFF. In DNA, the CDR3 is TGTGCCAGCCTCAGCTTACCTGGACAGGGGGCCCGAGACACTGAAGCTTTCTTT.

The chain couples TRBV13 to TRBJ1-1; TRBD1 matches 7 bases. CDR1 and CDR2 from the germline V gene are PRHDT and FYEKMQ (reference sequence). V dropped 6 bases and J dropped 1; count of bases not matched to a gene: 5. This CDR3 has 14 amino acids. CDR3 loop: CASRIRQGNTEAFF. In DNA, the CDR3 is TGTGCCAGCAGGATTAGACAGGGGAACACTGAAGCTTTCTTT.

V is TRBV2 and J is TRBJ2-5; 9 nucleotides align to TRBD2. CDR1 is SNHLY and CDR2 is FYNNEI in the germline V gene. This CDR3 has 14 residues. V was pared by 7 bases and J by 2 bases, with 5 bases of the junction left unmatched. The CDR3 region has the DNA TGTGCCAGCATGACGACTAGCGGTCAAGAGACCCAGTACTTC. Residues: CASMTTSGQETQYF.

As to this clone: One end of the junction does not line up with germline, which may come from a read error. The chain recombines TRBV12-3 or TRBV12-4 with TRBJ2-7, with D perhaps being TRBD1 or TRBD2 (5 bases each). This CDR3 contains 11 residues. The CDR3 loop is CASSLGGDPSF. The CDR3 DNA reads TGTGCCAGCAGTTTAGGAGGGGACCCCTCCTTC.

V and J are TRBV2 and TRBJ1-3; no reliable D call. From germline, CDR1 is SNHLY and CDR2 FYNNEI. V shed 1 base and J shed 0 bases, with 7 bases lying between them. The CDR3 totals 15 residues. The CDR3 bases are TGTGCCAGCAGTGAAGACAGCTACTCTGGAAACACCATATATTTT. Translation: CASSEDSYSGNTIYF.

This sequence joins TRBV27 and TRBJ2-5; D possibly corresponds to TRBD2 (6 bases). This CDR3 spans 16 amino acids. Germline lookup yields CDR1 MNHEY and CDR2 SMNVEV (reference sequence). Trimming removed 5 bases at V and 5 bases at J, with 21 bases between. Here the CDR3 reads CASSPRGPYGGETQYF. The DNA of the CDR3 is TGTGCCAGCAGTCCTAGAGGCCCCTATGGGGGGGAGACCCAGTACTTC.

V usage is TRBV27 and J usage is TRBJ2-1, with 12 bases aligning to TRBD2. This CDR3 region has 17 residues. Germline V lookup: CDR1 MNHEY, CDR2 SMNVEV (reference sequence). Unmatched junction bases numbered 14, after V lost 5 bases and J lost 9 bases. The DNA for the CDR3 is TGTGCCAGCAGTCTTATAATGACTAGCGGGAGCGACAGTGAGCAGTTCTTC. This translates into CASSLIMTSGSDSEQFF.

V and J are TRBV5-4 and TRBJ2-7; 8 bases map to TRBD2. The V gene end was trimmed by 10 bases and the J gene end by 7 bases; junction bases not matched to a gene: 16. The CDR3 runs to 14 residues. The germline gives CDR1 SGHNT, CDR2 YYREEE (reference sequence). As DNA, the CDR3 is TGTGCCTGGGGGCAGGGGACTAGTACGGGGGAGCAGTACTTC. As protein: CAWGQGTSTGEQYF.

The chain is built from TRBV19 and TRBJ2-1; weak D call: TRBD2 (6 bases). Germline lookup yields CDR1 LNHDA and CDR2 SQIVND (reference sequence). The CDR3 covers 14 residues. Trimming took 4 bases from V and 0 from J, leaving 7 bases between them. In nucleotides, the CDR3 is TGTGCCAGTAGTAAGGGAGGCTCCTACAATGAGCAGTTCTTC. This encodes CASSKGGSYNEQFF.

CDR3 in DNA: TGTGCCAGCTCCTCCCCTTCCGTCGCAGATACGCAGTATTTT. It codes for CASSSPSVADTQYF. The V call is TRBV7-9, the J call TRBJ2-3; D is ambiguous. This CDR3 contains 14 residues. Germline values: CDR1 SEHNR, CDR2 FQNEAQ (reference sequence). V lost 8 bases and J 4 bases, leaving 16 bases between the germline ends.

J is TRBJ1-2 and V is TRBV2; D not resolved. Germline V lookup: CDR1 SNHLY, CDR2 FYNNEI. The CDR3 spans 14 residues. V was cut by 7 bases and J by 0 bases, with 12 bases left in between. The DNA for the CDR3 is TGTGCCAGCAACCCAGGAGGAACTAACTATGGCTACACCTTC. Residues: CASNPGGTNYGYTF.

The V call is TRBV14, the J call TRBJ1-6; D unresolved. This CDR3 region has 14 residues. Trimming stripped 0 bases from V and 6 bases from J, with 6 bases between. CDR1 and CDR2 (germline): SGHDN, FVKESK. The CDR3 reads CASSQDRVNSPLHF. Here the CDR3 DNA reads TGTGCCAGCAGCCAAGATAGGGTTAATTCACCCCTCCACTTT.

The gene calls are TRBV7-9 and TRBJ2-3; D uncertain. CDR3 length: 14 amino acids. Trimming shortened V by 0 bases and J by 4 bases, and 8 bases separated the two germline ends. Germline-derived CDR1 and CDR2 are SEHNR and FQNEAQ (reference sequence). CDR3 region: CASSLANIADTQYF. The CDR3 coding sequence is TGTGCCAGCAGCTTAGCCAACATAGCAGATACGCAGTATTTT.

The chain is built from TRBV7-9 and TRBJ2-1; D remains ambiguous. CDR1 SEHNR and CDR2 FQNEAQ come from the germline V gene (reference sequence). Trimming pared 1 base from V and 3 bases from J, leaving 10 bases between. This CDR3 is built from 15 residues. DNA of the CDR3: TGTGCCAGCAGCTTAGGGTTTGCGGACTACAATGAGCAGTTCTTC. It encodes CASSLGFADYNEQFF.